These 8 T cell receptor beta chains share one sample of origin, sequenced in a study of metastatic and nonmetastatic thyroid tumors. Each patient went into thyroid surgery without having received any treatment. TCRdb re-called the PCR reads with MiXCR. This sample yields about 35,000 clones, of which around a fifth are seen a single time; about 17% belongs to the top ten. The sequenced sample was blood. These receptors all come from a female donor with papillary thyroid cancer or a benign thyroid nodule (not recorded which). Some clones in this sample may be carry-over from other donors' samples.

The sample holds a few counts of this clone. The rearrangement uses TRBV27 and TRBJ2-1; 10 nucleotides match TRBD2. Trimming took 5 bases from V and 6 from J; bases not matched to a gene: 13. CDR3 length equals 17 residues. CDR1 and CDR2 from the germline V gene are MNHEY and SMNVEV (reference sequence). Written as DNA, the CDR3 is TGTGCCAGCAGTCCCCCGTGGCCTAGCGGGAGAGGCAATGAGCAGTTCTTC. Its translation: CASSPPWPSGRGNEQFF.

This clone has more than one count but fewer than ten. A much larger clonotype is one base distant, so this may be a read error. Other DNA sequences from this sample encode an identical CDR3 as well. V is TRBV18 and J is TRBJ2-2; tentatively, D is TRBD1 (6 bases). Germline V gene sequence: CDR1 KGHSH, CDR2 LQKENI. This CDR3 comprises 16 residues. CDR3 sequence: CASSLTQGRNTGELFF. In nucleotides, the CDR3 is TGCGCCAGCTCACTTACACAGGGTCGGAACACCGGGGAGCTGTTTTTT. Looking up the rest from reference TRBV18 and TRBJ2-2 gives the full variable domain: NAGVMQNPRHLVRRRGQEARLRCSPMKGHSHVYWYRQLPEEGLKFMVYLQKENIIDESGMPKERFSAEFPKEGPSILRIQQVVRGDSAAYFCASSLTQGRNTGELFFGEGSRLTVL.

This clone has ten or more counts. The chain uses TRBV30 and TRBJ2-5; D may be TRBD2 (5 bases). V was shortened by 0 bases and J by 5 bases, with 13 bases between the two germline ends. Per germline, CDR1 GTSNPN and CDR2 SVGIG (reference sequence). The length of the CDR3 is 14 residues. CDR3 bases: TGTGCCTGGAGTGTACTTGCGGGTGGCGAGACCCAGTACTTC. Translated: CAWSVLAGGETQYF.

A remark on this clone: An end of the junction does not agree with germline; a read error may underlie this. The chain recombines TRBV19 with TRBJ2-5; 8 bases match TRBD2. CDR3 length equals 16 residues. CDR1 and CDR2 (germline): LNHDA, SQIVND (reference sequence). The CDR3 DNA reads as TGTGCCAGCGCTAGAGGGTTCACTAGCGGTCAAGAGGCCCAGTACTTC. Translation: CASARGFTSGQEAQYF.

As for this clone: A read error may be the cause here, since a much bigger clone is one base away. The sample contains more than one DNA sequence encoding this CDR3. The V gene is TRBV28, the J gene TRBJ2-1, with TRBD2 identical over 12 bases. Germline values: CDR1 MDHEN, CDR2 SYDVKM. The CDR3 loop spans 15 amino acids. This CDR3 reads CASSTTSGSVNEQSF. CDR3 nucleotides: TGTGCGAGCAGCACGACTAGCGGGAGCGTCAATGAGCAGTCCTTC.

Turning to this clone: A read error is possible here, since a much larger clone lies one base away. This chain links TRBV20-1 with TRBJ2-3; maybe TRBD1 (5 bases). Germline V CDR1 and CDR2: DFQATT, SNEGSKA (reference sequence). The length of the CDR3 is 13 residues. V lost 5 bases to trimming and J lost 2 bases, with 11 bases between them. The CDR3, as DNA: TGCAGTGCTCTGGACATTTTCACAGATACGCAGTATTTT. Amino acid sequence: CSALDIFTDTQYF.

Many counts were recorded for this clone. This chain joins TRBV2 and TRBJ2-5, with D unclear. The CDR3 extends over 12 amino acids. V shed 4 bases and J shed 5 bases, with 8 bases lying between them. The germline CDR1 and CDR2 sequences are SNHLY and FYNNEI. Here the CDR3 DNA reads TGTGCCAGCAGTGCGAATTACGAGACCCAGTACTTC. Encoded protein: CASSANYETQYF.

This clone was counted at least ten times. J is TRBJ2-1 and V is TRBV20-1, with D maybe TRBD2 (5 bases). CDR1 DFQATT and CDR2 SNEGSKA come from the germline V gene (reference sequence). V dropped 6 bases and J dropped 6 bases, with 9 bases sitting between them. The CDR3 runs to 11 residues. The CDR3 DNA sequence: TGCAGTGCAAAGCGGTCCAATGAGCAGTTCTTC. This sequence encodes CSAKRSNEQFF.